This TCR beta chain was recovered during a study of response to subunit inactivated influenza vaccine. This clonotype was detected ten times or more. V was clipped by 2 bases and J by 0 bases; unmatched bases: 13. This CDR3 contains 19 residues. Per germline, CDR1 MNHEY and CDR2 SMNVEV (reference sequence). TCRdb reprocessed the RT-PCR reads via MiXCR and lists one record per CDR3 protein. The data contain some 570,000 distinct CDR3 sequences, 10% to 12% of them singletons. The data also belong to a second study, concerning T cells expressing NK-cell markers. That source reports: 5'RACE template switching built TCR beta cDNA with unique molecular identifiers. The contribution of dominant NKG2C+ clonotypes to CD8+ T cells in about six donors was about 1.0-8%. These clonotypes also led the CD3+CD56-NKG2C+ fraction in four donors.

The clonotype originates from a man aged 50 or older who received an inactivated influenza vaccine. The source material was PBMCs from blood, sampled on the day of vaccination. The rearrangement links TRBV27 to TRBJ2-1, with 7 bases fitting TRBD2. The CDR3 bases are TGTGCCAGCAGTTTAGCGGGAGCGGCGTTGTGGGGCTCCTACAATGAGCAGTTCTTC. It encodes CASSLAGAALWGSYNEQFF.